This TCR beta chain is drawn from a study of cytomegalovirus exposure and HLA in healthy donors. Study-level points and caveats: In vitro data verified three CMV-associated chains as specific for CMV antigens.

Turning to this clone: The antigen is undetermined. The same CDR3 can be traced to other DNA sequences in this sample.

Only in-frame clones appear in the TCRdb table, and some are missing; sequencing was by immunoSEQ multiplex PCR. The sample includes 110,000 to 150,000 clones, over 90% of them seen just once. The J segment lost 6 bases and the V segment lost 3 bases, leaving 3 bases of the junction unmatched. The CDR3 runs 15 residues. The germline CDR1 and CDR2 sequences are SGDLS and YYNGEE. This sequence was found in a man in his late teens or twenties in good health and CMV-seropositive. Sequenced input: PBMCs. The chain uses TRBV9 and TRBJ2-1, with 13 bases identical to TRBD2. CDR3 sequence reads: CASSARTSGSNEQFF. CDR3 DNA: TGTGCCAGCAGCGCCCGGACTAGCGGGAGCAATGAGCAGTTCTTC.